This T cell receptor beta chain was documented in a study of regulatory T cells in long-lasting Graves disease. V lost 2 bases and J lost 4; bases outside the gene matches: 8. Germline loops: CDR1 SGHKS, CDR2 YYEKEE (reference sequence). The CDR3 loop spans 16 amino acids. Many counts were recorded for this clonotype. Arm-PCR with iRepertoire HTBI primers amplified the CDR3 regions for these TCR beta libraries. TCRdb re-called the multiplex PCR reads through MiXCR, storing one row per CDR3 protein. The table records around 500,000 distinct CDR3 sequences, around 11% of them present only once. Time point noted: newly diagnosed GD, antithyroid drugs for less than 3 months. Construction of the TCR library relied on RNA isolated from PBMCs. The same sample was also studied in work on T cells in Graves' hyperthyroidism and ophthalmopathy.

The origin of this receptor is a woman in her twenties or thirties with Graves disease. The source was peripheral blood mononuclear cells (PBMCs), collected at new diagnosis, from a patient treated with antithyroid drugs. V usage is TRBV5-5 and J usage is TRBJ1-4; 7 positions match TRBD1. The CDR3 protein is CASSLFTGELNEKLFF. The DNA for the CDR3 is TGTGCCAGCAGCTTATTTACAGGGGAACTTAATGAAAAACTGTTTTTT.